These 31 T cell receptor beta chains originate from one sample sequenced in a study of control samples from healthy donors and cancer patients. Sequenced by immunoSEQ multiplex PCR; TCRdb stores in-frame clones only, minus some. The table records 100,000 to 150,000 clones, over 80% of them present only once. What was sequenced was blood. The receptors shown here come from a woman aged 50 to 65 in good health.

This chain's CDR3 is CASSPGTGGSPLHF. The CDR3 coding sequence is TGTGCCAGCAGTCCCGGGACAGGGGGATCACCCCTCCACTTT. The V call is TRBV27, the J call TRBJ1-6; 11 bases are shared with TRBD1. Germline CDR1 is MNHEY and CDR2 is SMNVEV (reference sequence). The CDR3 is 14 residues long. After removal of 5 bases from V and 10 bases from J, the junction contained 4 bases not matched to a gene.

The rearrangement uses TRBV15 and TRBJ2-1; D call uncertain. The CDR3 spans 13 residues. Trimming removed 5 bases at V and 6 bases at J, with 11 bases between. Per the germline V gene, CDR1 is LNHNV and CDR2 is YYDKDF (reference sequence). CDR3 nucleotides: TGTGCCACCAGCGCATCACAGTCCAATGAGCAGTTCTTC. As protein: CATSASQSNEQFF.

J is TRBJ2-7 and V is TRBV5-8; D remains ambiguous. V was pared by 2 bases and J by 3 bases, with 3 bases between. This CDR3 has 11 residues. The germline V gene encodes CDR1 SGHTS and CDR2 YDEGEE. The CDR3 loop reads CASSFRYEQYF. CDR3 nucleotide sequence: TGTGCCAGCAGCTTCCGCTACGAGCAGTACTTC.

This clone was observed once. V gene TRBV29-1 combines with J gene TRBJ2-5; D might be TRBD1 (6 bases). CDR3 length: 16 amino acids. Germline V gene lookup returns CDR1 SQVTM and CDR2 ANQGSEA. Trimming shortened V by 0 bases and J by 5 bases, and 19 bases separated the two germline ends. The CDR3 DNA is TGCAGCGTTGAAGATCGTACAGGGCCCACGCTGGAGACCCAGTACTTC. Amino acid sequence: CSVEDRTGPTLETQYF.

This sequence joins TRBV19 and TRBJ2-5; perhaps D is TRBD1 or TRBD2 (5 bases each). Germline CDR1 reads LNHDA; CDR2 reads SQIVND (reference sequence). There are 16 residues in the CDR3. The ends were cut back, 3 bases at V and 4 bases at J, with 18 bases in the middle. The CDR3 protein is CASSIHSGLESETQYF. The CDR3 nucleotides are TGTGCCAGTAGTATCCACTCGGGGCTAGAGTCAGAGACCCAGTACTTC.

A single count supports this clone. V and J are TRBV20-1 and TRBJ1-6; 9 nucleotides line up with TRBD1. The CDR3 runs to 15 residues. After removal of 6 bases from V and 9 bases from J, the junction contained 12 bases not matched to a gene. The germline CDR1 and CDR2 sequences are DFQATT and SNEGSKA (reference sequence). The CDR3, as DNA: TGCAGTGCCAGTGGACAGGGGATTTTTTTTTCACCCCTCCACTTT. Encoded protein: CSASGQGIFFSPLHF.

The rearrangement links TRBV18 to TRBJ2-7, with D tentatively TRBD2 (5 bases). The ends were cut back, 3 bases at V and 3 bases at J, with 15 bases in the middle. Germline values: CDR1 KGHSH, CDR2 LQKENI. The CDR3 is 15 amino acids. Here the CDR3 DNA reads TGTGCCAGCTCACCCGGGCTGCGTACTAGCTACGAGCAGTACTTC. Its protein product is CASSPGLRTSYEQYF.

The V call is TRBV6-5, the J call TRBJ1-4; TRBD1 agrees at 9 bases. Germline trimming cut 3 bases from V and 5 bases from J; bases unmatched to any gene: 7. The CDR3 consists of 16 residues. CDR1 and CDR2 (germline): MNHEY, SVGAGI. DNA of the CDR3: TGTGCCAGCAGTTATGGGGCGGGACAGGGAAATGAAAAACTGTTTTTT. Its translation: CASSYGAGQGNEKLFF.

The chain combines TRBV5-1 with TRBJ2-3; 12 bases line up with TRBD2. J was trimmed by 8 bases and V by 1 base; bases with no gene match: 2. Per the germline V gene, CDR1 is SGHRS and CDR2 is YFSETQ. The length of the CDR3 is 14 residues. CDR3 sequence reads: CASSLSSGGGTQYF. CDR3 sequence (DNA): TGCGCCAGCAGCTTGTCTAGCGGGGGGGGTACGCAGTATTTT.

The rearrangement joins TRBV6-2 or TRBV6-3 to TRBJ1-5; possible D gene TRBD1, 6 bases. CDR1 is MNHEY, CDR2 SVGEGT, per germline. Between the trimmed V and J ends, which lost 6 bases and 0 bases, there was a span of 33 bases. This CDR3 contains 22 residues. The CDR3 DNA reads TGTGCCAGCAGGCCTCCAGTGGGACGGGGGCCGGTCCCTGGATATAGCAATCAGCCCCAGCATTTT. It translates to CASRPPVGRGPVPGYSNQPQHF.

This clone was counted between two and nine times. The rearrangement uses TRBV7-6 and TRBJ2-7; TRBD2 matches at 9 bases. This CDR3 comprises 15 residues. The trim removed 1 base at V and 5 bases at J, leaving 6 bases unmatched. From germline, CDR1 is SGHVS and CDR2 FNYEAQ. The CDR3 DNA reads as TGTGCCAGCAGCTTAGTTACAGCGGGAGGCCACGAGCAGTACTTC. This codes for CASSLVTAGGHEQYF.

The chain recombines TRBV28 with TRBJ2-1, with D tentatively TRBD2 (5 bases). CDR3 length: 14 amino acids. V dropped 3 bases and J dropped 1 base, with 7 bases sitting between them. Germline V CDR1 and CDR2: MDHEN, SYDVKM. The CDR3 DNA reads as TGTGCCAGCAGTTTGGGGAGTTCCTACAATGAGCAGTTCTTC. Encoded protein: CASSLGSSYNEQFF.

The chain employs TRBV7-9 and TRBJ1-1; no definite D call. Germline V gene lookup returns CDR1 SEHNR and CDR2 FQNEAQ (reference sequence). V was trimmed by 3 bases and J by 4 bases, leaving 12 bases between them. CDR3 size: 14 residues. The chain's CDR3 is CASSFGGRGTEAFF. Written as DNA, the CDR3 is TGTGCCAGCAGCTTTGGAGGCCGTGGCACTGAAGCTTTCTTT.

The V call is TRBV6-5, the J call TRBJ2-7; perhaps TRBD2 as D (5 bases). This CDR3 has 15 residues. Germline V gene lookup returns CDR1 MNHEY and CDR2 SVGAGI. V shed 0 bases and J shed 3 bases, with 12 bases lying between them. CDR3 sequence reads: CASSYSGGLDYEQYF. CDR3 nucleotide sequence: TGTGCCAGCAGTTACTCTGGCGGGTTAGACTACGAGCAGTACTTC.

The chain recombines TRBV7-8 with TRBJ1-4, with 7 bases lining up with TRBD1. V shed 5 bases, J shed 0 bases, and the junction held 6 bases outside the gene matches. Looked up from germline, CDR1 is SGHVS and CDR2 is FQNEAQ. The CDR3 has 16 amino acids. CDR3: CASSPHGQATNEKLFF. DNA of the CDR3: TGTGCCAGCAGCCCCCACGGACAGGCAACTAATGAAAAACTGTTTTTT.

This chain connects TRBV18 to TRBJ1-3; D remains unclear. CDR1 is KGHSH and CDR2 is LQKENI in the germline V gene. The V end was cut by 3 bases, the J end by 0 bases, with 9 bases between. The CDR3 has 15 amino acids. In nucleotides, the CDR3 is TGTGCCAGCTCACCGCCAGTGGTCTCTGGAAACACCATATATTTT. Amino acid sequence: CASSPPVVSGNTIYF.

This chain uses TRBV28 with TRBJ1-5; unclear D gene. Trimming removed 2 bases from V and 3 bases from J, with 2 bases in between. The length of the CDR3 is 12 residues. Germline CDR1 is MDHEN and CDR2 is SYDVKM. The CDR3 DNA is TGTGCCAGCAGTTTAGCCAATCAGCCCCAGCATTTT. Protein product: CASSLANQPQHF.

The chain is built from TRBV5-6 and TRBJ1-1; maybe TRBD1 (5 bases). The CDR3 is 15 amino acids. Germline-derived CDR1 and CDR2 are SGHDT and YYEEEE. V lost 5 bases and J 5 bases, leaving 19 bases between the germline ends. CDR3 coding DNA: TGTGCCAGCAGTTCACGGGGCGTTGGGTGGACTGAAGCTTTCTTT. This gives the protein CASSSRGVGWTEAFF.

The CDR3 loop reads CASSLDGSSRGTDTQYF. CDR3 DNA sequence: TGTGCCAGCAGCTTAGACGGGAGTTCGCGTGGTACAGATACGCAGTATTTT. The chain couples TRBV7-9 to TRBJ2-3; perhaps TRBD2 as D (6 bases). V lost 1 base, J lost 3 bases, and 17 bases lay in between. The CDR3 contains 17 residues. The germline gives CDR1 SEHNR, CDR2 FQNEAQ (reference sequence).

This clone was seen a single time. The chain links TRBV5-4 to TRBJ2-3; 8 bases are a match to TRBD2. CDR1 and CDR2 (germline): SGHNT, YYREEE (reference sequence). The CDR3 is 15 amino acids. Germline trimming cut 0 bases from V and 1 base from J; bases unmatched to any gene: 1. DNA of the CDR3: TGTGCCAGCAGCTTGGTACTAGCGGGCACAGATACGCAGTATTTT. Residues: CASSLVLAGTDTQYF.

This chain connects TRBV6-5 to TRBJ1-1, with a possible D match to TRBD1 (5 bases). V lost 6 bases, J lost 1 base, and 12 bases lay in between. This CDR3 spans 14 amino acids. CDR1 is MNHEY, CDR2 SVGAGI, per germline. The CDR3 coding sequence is TGTGCCAGCAGCAAAGACAGTGAGAACACTGAAGCTTTCTTT. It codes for CASSKDSENTEAFF.

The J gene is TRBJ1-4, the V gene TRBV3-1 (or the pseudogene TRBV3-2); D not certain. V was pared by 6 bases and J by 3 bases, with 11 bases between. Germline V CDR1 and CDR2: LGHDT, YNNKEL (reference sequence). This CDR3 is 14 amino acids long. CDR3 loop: CASSPSGANEKLFF. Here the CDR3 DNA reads TGTGCCAGCAGTCCCAGCGGAGCTAATGAAAAACTGTTTTTT.

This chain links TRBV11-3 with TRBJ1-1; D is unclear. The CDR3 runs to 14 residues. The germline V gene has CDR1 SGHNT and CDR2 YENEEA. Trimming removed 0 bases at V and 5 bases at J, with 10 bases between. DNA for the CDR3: TGTGCCAGCAGCTTAGAGAGAGGTTCGACTGAAGCTTTCTTT. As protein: CASSLERGSTEAFF.

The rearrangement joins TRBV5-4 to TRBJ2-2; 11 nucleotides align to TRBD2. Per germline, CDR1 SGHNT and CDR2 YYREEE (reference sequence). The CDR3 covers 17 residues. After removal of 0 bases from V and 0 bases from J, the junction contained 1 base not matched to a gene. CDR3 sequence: CASSLGLAGSNTGELFF. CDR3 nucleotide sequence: TGTGCCAGCAGCTTGGGACTAGCGGGATCGAACACCGGGGAGCTGTTTTTT.

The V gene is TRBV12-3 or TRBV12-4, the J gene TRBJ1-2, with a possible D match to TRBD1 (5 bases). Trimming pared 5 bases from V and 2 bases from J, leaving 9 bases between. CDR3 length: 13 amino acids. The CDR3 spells CASSPGLNYGYTF. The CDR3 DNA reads TGTGCCAGCAGTCCGGGACTGAACTATGGCTACACCTTC.

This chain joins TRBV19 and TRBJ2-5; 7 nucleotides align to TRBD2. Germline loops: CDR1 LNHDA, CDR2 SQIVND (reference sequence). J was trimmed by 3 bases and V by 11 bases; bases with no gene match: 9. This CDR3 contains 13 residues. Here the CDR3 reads CASNSGLKETQYF. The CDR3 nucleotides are TGTGCCTCAAATAGCGGGCTGAAAGAGACCCAGTACTTC.

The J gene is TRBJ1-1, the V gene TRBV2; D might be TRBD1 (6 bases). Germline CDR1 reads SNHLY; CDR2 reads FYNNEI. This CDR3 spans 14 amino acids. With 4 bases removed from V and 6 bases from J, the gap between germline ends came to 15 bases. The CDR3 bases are TGTGCCAGCAGTGCGAGGACAGTGGGCTCTGAAGCTTTCTTT. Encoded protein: CASSARTVGSEAFF.

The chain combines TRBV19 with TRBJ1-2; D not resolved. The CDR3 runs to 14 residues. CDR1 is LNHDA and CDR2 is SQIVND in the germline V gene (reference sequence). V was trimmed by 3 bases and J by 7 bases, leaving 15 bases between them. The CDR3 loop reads CASSIKAAGSGYTF. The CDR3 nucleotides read TGTGCCAGTAGTATTAAGGCCGCTGGAAGTGGCTACACCTTC.

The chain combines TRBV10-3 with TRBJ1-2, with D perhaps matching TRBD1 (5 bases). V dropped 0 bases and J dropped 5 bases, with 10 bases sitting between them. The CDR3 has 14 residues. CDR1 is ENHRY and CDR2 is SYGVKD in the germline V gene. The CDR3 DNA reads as TGTGCCATCAGTGAGTCAGGAGGGACGTATGGCTACACCTTC. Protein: CAISESGGTYGYTF.

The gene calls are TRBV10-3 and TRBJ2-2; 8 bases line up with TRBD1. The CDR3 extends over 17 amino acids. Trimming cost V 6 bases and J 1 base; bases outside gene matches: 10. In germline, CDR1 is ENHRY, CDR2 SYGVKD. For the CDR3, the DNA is TGTGCCATCAGGGGGGTGGACAGGGATATGAACACCGGGGAGCTGTTTTTT. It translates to CAIRGVDRDMNTGELFF.

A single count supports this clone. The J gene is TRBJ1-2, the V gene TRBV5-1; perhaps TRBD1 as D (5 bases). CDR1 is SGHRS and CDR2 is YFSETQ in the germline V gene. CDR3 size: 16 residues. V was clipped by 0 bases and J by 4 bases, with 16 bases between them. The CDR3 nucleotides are TGCGCCAGCAGCTTGGATTTGGGCCAGGGCCCCTATGGCTACACCTTC. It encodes CASSLDLGQGPYGYTF.